The present T cell receptor (beta chain) was sequenced within a study of cytomegalovirus exposure and HLA in healthy donors. The PCR had 60 Vbeta and 13 Jbeta primers. Repertoires were generated with immunoSEQ multiplex PCR, while TCRdb's copy carries only in-frame clones and drops some. The sample carries roughly 54,000 clones, almost 85% recorded once. The CDR3 totals 15 residues. In germline, CDR1 is MGHDK, CDR2 SYGVNS. V trimming: 10 bases; J trimming: 7 bases; junction bases outside the gene matches: 13. The sample comprised PBMCs. The receptor's source is a man aged 50 to 59 in good health and CMV-seronegative. The rearrangement joins TRBV25-1 to TRBJ1-4; 9 bases match TRBD1. Written as DNA, the CDR3 is TGTGCCACCAAGCCCTCCGGGACAGGGTTTGAAAAACTGTTTTTT. Amino acid sequence: CATKPSGTGFEKLFF.